One and the same sample provided the 9 T cell receptor beta chains below, sequenced in a study of brain T cells in children with intractable seizures. Measured with immunoSEQ multiplex PCR; TCRdb has only the in-frame clones, and not every one. The sample contains about 320,000 clones, about 94% of which appear only once. Noted time point: blood from clinic visit 5 months post-surgery; TSC patient then seizure free. The specimen was peripheral blood, collected about 5 months after surgery. These receptors were collected from a boy less than two years old with tuberous sclerosis and intractable seizures.

The chain has TRBV20-1 and TRBJ2-1; 8 bases are a match to TRBD2. Germline-derived CDR1 and CDR2 are DFQATT and SNEGSKA (reference sequence). J lost 7 bases, V lost 3 bases, and 14 bases had no gene match. This CDR3 has 16 residues. The CDR3 spells CSASVQSGGERNEQFF. For the CDR3, the DNA is TGCAGTGCTAGTGTACAAAGCGGGGGAGAGAGGAATGAGCAGTTCTTC.

The gene calls are TRBV5-4 and TRBJ1-4, with a tentative D call TRBD1 (5 bases). Germline CDR1 SGHNT, CDR2 YYREEE (reference sequence). With 4 bases removed from V and 0 bases from J, the gap between germline ends came to 16 bases. This CDR3 has 17 amino acids. CDR3: CASSRERDGSTNEKLFF. The CDR3 bases are TGTGCCAGCAGCCGGGAAAGGGACGGATCAACTAATGAAAAACTGTTTTTT.

V and J are TRBV7-8 and TRBJ2-7; D is perhaps TRBD1 (5 bases). CDR1 is SGHVS, CDR2 FQNEAQ, per germline. With 5 bases removed from V and 6 bases from J, the gap between germline ends came to 8 bases. The CDR3 extends over 11 amino acids. The DNA for the CDR3 is TGTGCCAGCAGCCCAGGGCGCGAGCAGTACTTC. Translation: CASSPGREQYF.

The chain's CDR3 is CAITKTRDGSYEQYF. DNA of the CDR3: TGTGCCATCACCAAGACCCGGGACGGATCCTACGAGCAGTACTTC. This chain links TRBV10-3 with TRBJ2-7; possibly TRBD1 or TRBD2 for D (5 bases each). Between the trimmed V and J ends, which lost 7 bases and 1 base, there was a span of 17 bases. The V gene's germline CDR1 is ENHRY and CDR2 SYGVKD. This CDR3 comprises 15 residues.

This clone was observed once. This sequence joins TRBV15 and TRBJ1-6; D remains ambiguous. CDR1 LNHNV and CDR2 YYDKDF come from the germline V gene (reference sequence). Trimming took 0 bases from V and 7 from J, leaving 7 bases between them. This CDR3 has 14 amino acids. CDR3 protein: CATSREAENSPLHF. CDR3 coding DNA: TGTGCCACCAGCAGAGAGGCAGAGAATTCACCCCTCCACTTT.

The rearrangement uses TRBV20-1 and TRBJ2-7; D unclear. Germline V lookup: CDR1 DFQATT, CDR2 SNEGSKA (reference sequence). This CDR3 comprises 13 residues. V lost 3 bases and J lost 1, with 10 bases in between. As DNA, the CDR3 is TGCAGTGCTAGTAAAACTAATTCCTACGAGCAGTACTTC. Translation: CSASKTNSYEQYF.

The chain has TRBV3-1 (or the pseudogene TRBV3-2) and TRBJ1-1; unclear D gene. Trimming left V 6 bases short and J 3 bases short, with 11 bases between. This CDR3 is built from 13 residues. Per germline, CDR1 LGHDT and CDR2 YNNKEL (reference sequence). The CDR3 DNA is TGTGCCAGCAGTCATTTACCTGACACTGAAGCTTTCTTT. This encodes CASSHLPDTEAFF.

This sequence joins TRBV18 and TRBJ2-1; D gene uncertain. V gave up 4 bases and J gave up 8 bases, with 9 bases separating them. The CDR3 is made up of 12 amino acids. CDR1 and CDR2 (germline): KGHSH, LQKENI. CDR3 in DNA: TGTGCCAGCTCACAAGTAGGGTATGAGCAGTTCTTC. Translated, it gives CASSQVGYEQFF.

The rearrangement uses TRBV19 and TRBJ1-3; D is perhaps TRBD1 (5 bases). V lost 1 base to trimming and J lost 8 bases, with 12 bases between them. CDR1 and CDR2 (germline): LNHDA, SQIVND (reference sequence). The length of the CDR3 is 14 residues. In nucleotides, the CDR3 is TGTGCCAGTAGTATAGTCCTGGGACCGGACACCATATATTTT. Translating it yields CASSIVLGPDTIYF.